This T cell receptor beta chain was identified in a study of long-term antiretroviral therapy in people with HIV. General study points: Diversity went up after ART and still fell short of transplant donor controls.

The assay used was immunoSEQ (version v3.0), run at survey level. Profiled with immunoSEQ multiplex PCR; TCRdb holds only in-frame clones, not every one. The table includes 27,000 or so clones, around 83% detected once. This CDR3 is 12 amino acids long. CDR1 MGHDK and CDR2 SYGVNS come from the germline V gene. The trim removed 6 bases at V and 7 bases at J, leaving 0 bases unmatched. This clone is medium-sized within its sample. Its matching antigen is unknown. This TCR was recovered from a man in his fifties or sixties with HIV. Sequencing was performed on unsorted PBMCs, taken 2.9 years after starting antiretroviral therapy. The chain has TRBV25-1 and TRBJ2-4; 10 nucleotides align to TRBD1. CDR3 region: CASRGQGNIQYF. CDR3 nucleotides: TGTGCCAGCAGGGGACAGGGGAACATTCAGTACTTC.